These 17 T cell receptor beta chains came from one sample sequenced in a study of blood T cells in healthy people across ages. Primed by a sample-barcoded 5' primer and a J-beta primer mix, a second PCR proceeded for roughly 7 to 12 cycles. TCRdb re-called the 5' RACE reads with MiXCR, one entry per CDR3 protein. The profile covers 650,000 to 1,000,000 distinct CDR3 sequences, with about 37% appearing a single time and roughly 13% taken by the ten largest. Sequenced sample: blood. The receptors here all came from a man aged 18 to 30 in good health.

This chain's CDR3 is CASRTVLASGANVLTF. The DNA for the CDR3 is TGTGCCAGCAGGACAGTATTAGCCTCTGGGGCCAACGTCCTGACTTTC. The chain combines TRBV27 with TRBJ2-6; TRBD1 might be the D (5 bases). From germline, CDR1 is MNHEY and CDR2 SMNVEV (reference sequence). The CDR3 runs to 16 residues. Deletions cut 6 bases from V and 0 bases from J, with 12 bases between.

The gene calls are TRBV5-1 and TRBJ2-7; D gene ambiguous. Trimming left V 4 bases short and J 3 bases short, with 11 bases between. In germline, CDR1 is SGHRS, CDR2 YFSETQ. The CDR3 is 13 residues long. In DNA, the CDR3 is TGCGCCAGCAGCATAGGACGGAACTACGAGCAGTACTTC. Residues: CASSIGRNYEQYF. The full variable domain, completed using reference TRBV5-1 and TRBJ2-7, is KAGVTQTPRYLIKTRGQQVTLSCSPISGHRSVSWYQQTPGQGLQFLFEYFSETQRNKGNFPGRFSGRQFSNSRSEMNVSTLELGDSALYLCASSIGRNYEQYFGPGTRLTVT.

The chain links TRBV7-6 to TRBJ2-3, with a possible D match to TRBD1 (6 bases). The ends were cut back, 0 bases at V and 1 base at J, with 17 bases in the middle. From germline, CDR1 is SGHVS and CDR2 FNYEAQ. The CDR3 is 18 residues long. The chain's CDR3 is CASSLAPFRGGRTDTQYF. For the CDR3, the DNA is TGTGCCAGCAGCTTAGCGCCCTTCAGGGGTGGTCGCACAGATACGCAGTATTTT.

This clonotype has more than one count but fewer than ten. The chain uses TRBV20-1 and TRBJ1-2; D is unresolved. V was pared by 6 bases and J by 2 bases, with 19 bases between. Germline values: CDR1 DFQATT, CDR2 SNEGSKA (reference sequence). This CDR3 has 15 amino acids. The CDR3 here is CSASLAGFPNYGYTF. CDR3 in DNA: TGCAGTGCAAGCCTCGCGGGGTTCCCCAACTATGGCTACACCTTC.

This clonotype was seen ten or more times. V usage is TRBV6-6 and J usage is TRBJ2-1; D is possibly TRBD2 (6 bases). Germline CDR1 and CDR2: MNHNY and SVGAGI (reference sequence). The CDR3 spans 14 residues. V shed 7 bases and J shed 3 bases, with 13 bases lying between them. CDR3 sequence: CASTYSGIYNEQFF. The CDR3 region has the DNA TGTGCCAGCACGTATAGCGGCATCTACAATGAGCAGTTCTTC.

This chain joins TRBV7-9 and TRBJ1-2; D call uncertain. Germline values: CDR1 SEHNR, CDR2 FQNEAQ (reference sequence). V shed 6 bases and J shed 6 bases, with 11 bases lying between them. The CDR3 runs to 12 residues. The CDR3 sequence: CASSQNRDGYTF. The CDR3 region has the DNA TGTGCCAGCAGTCAGAACCGGGATGGCTACACCTTC.

This clonotype was recorded a few times. V usage is TRBV12-3 or TRBV12-4 and J usage is TRBJ2-1; 11 nucleotides align to TRBD2. The CDR3 runs 16 residues. Trimming cost V 7 bases and J 4 bases; bases outside gene matches: 9. The CDR3 spells CASIKTSGVVYNEQFF. CDR3 in DNA: TGTGCCAGCATCAAGACTAGCGGGGTAGTTTACAATGAGCAGTTCTTC.

This chain joins TRBV20-1 and TRBJ2-7; 12 nucleotides line up with TRBD1. The length of the CDR3 is 14 residues. The junction had 5 bases not matched to a gene; V was cut back by 5 bases and J by 3 bases. CDR1 DFQATT and CDR2 SNEGSKA come from the germline V gene (reference sequence). CDR3 DNA: TGCAGTGCTGGGGACAGGGGGCTGTTCTACGAGCAGTACTTC. Translation gives CSAGDRGLFYEQYF.

Many counts were recorded for this clonotype. Relative to the germline gene, one junction end is altered; a read error may explain this. The chain links TRBV5-1 to TRBJ2-5, with D perhaps matching TRBD1 or TRBD2 (5 bases each). From germline, CDR1 is SGHRS and CDR2 YFSETQ. The CDR3 extends over 13 amino acids. CDR3 loop: CASSLTGTETQYF. The DNA for the CDR3 is TGTGCCAGCAGCTTGACCGGGACGGAGACCCAGTACTTC.

This clonotype was counted ten times or more. This clone may be a read error of a much larger clone one base away. The gene calls are TRBV20-1 and TRBJ2-5; 8 nucleotides match TRBD1. Germline-derived CDR1 and CDR2 are DFQATT and SNEGSKA (reference sequence). V lost 6 bases to trimming and J lost 11 bases; unmatched junction nucleotides: 17. The CDR3 has 14 amino acids. The CDR3 loop is CSARQGAGGNEQYF. CDR3 nucleotide sequence: TGCAGTGCGCGGCAGGGGGCAGGAGGGAATGAGCAGTACTTC.

This clonotype appeared a single time. An end of the junction differs from the germline gene, which may be a read error. This sequence joins TRBV28 and TRBJ1-3; D might be TRBD1 (5 bases). The length of the CDR3 is 14 residues. CDR1 MDHEN and CDR2 SYDVKM come from the germline V gene. CDR3 residues: CASRPGVSGNIIYF. As DNA, the CDR3 is TGTGCCAGCAGGCCGGGGGTCTCTGGAAACATCATATATTTT.

This clonotype was detected a few times. This chain joins TRBV28 and TRBJ1-2; no definite D call. V dropped 3 bases and J dropped 0 bases, with 5 bases sitting between them. CDR1 and CDR2 (germline): MDHEN, SYDVKM. The CDR3 covers 13 residues. Here the CDR3 reads CASSFVANYGYTF. In DNA form, the CDR3 reads TGTGCCAGCAGTTTCGTAGCTAACTATGGCTACACCTTC.

This rearrangement joins TRBV2 to TRBJ1-1; D may be TRBD1 (5 bases). Germline assignment: CDR1 SNHLY and CDR2 FYNNEI. The CDR3 is 12 residues long. Deletions cut 7 bases from V and 8 bases from J, with 14 bases between. The CDR3 bases are TGTGCCAGCAAGGAGCGGGGACGGGAAGCTTTCTTT. Translating it yields CASKERGREAFF.

This clonotype has ten or more counts. V gene TRBV12-3 or TRBV12-4 combines with J gene TRBJ1-2; maybe TRBD1 (5 bases). The CDR3 consists of 14 residues. The V end lost 7 bases, the J end lost 3 bases, and 15 bases lay between the germline ends. CDR3 loop: CASKLPGPDYGYTF. The CDR3, as DNA: TGTGCCAGCAAATTGCCGGGGCCGGACTATGGCTACACCTTC.

This rearrangement joins TRBV6-2 or TRBV6-3 to TRBJ2-5, with TRBD1 matching 8 bases. The CDR3 extends over 15 amino acids. V shed 8 bases, J shed 11 bases, and the junction held 19 bases outside the gene matches. The germline gives CDR1 MNHEY, CDR2 SVGEGT. DNA for the CDR3: TGTGCCAGCGGACAGAGACAGGGGATCTCTGCAGAGCAGTACTTC. It yields the protein CASGQRQGISAEQYF.

V gene TRBV6-2 or TRBV6-3 combines with J gene TRBJ1-5; D is undetermined. The CDR3 spans 15 residues. The V gene's germline CDR1 is MNHEY and CDR2 SVGEGT. Trimming left V 4 bases short and J 0 bases short, with 10 bases between. The DNA of the CDR3 is TGTGCCAGCAGTTCTGGACGGGATAGCAATCAGCCCCAGCATTTT. It yields the protein CASSSGRDSNQPQHF.

This clonotype occurred a few times. V gene TRBV7-9 combines with J gene TRBJ2-7, with TRBD2 matching over 13 bases. CDR3 size: 14 residues. Germline CDR1 SEHNR, CDR2 FQNEAQ (reference sequence). V dropped 3 bases and J dropped 7; count of bases not matched to a gene: 3. CDR3 region: CASSFPGLAGEQYF. In DNA, the CDR3 is TGTGCCAGCAGCTTCCCGGGACTAGCGGGGGAGCAGTACTTC.